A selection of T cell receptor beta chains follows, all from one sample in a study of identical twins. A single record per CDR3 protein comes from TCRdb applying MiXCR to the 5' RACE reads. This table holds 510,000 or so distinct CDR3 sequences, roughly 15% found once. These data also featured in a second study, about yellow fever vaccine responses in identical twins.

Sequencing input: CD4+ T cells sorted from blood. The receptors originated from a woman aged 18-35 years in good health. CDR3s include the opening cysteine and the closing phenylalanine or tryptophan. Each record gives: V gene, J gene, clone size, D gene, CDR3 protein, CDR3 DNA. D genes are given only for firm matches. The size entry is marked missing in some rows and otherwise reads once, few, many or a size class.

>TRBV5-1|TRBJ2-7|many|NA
CASSSLGEAPYEQYF
TGCGCCAGCAGCTCCTTGGGGGAGGCCCCCTACGAGCAGTACTTC
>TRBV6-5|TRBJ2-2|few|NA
CASSYEGSTGELFF
TGTGCCAGCAGTTACGAAGGATCCACCGGGGAGCTGTTTTTT
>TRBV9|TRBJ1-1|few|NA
CASSVEGQRGTEAFF
TGTGCCAGCAGCGTAGAAGGGCAGCGGGGGACTGAAGCTTTCTTT
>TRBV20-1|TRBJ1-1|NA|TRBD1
CSARQGASNTEAFF
TGCAGTGCTAGACAGGGGGCCTCAAACACTGAAGCTTTCTTT
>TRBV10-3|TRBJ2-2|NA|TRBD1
CAISESSNRGLNTGELFF
TGTGCCATCAGTGAGTCTTCCAACAGGGGGCTGAACACCGGGGAGCTGTTTTTT
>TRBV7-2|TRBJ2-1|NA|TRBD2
CASSLRPSGGANKYNEQFF
TGTGCCAGCAGCTTACGCCCTAGCGGGGGGGCCAACAAGTACAATGAGCAGTTCTTC
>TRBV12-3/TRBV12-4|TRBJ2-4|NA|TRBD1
CASSHRQGKNIQYF
TGTGCCAGCAGTCACCGACAGGGGAAAAACATTCAGTACTTC
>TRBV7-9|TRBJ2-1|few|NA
CAIKKDGGGSYNEQFF
TGTGCCATCAAAAAGGATGGGGGTGGCTCCTACAATGAGCAGTTCTTC
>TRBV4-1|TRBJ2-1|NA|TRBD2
CASRPGLAGFVSYNEQFF
TGCGCCAGCAGACCGGGACTAGCGGGTTTTGTCTCCTACAATGAGCAGTTCTTC
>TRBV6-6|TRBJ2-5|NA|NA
CASSYPGRETQYF
TGTGCCAGCAGTTACCCAGGGCGAGAGACCCAGTACTTC
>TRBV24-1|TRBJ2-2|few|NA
CATSEHRDSGELFF
TGTGCCACCAGTGAGCACAGGGATTCCGGGGAGCTGTTTTTT
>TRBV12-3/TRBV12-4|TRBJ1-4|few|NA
CASSLSGWYGEKLFF
TGTGCCAGCAGTTTATCGGGGTGGTATGGTGAAAAACTGTTTTTT
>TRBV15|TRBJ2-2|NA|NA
CATSRDPPTGNTGELFF
TGTGCCACCAGCAGAGATCCGCCGACCGGGAACACCGGGGAGCTGTTTTTT
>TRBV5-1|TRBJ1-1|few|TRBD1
CASTQGGDSEAFF
TGCGCCAGTACACAAGGTGGGGACAGTGAAGCTTTCTTT
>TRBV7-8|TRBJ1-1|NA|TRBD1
CASRYTGVGTEAFF
TGTGCCAGCAGATATACAGGGGTAGGCACTGAAGCTTTCTTT
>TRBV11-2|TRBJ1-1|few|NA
CASSFLAGNTEAFF
TGTGCCAGCAGCTTCTTGGCAGGGAACACTGAAGCTTTCTTT